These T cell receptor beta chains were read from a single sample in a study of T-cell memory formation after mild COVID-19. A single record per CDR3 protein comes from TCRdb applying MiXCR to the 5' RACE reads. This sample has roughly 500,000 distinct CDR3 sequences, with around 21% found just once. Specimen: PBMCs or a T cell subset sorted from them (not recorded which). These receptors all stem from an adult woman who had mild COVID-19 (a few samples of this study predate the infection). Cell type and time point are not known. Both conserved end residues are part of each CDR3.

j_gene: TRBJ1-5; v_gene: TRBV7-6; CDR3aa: CASSLVPPFPTGGQDQPQHF
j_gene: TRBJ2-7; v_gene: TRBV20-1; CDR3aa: CSARGLAYEQYF
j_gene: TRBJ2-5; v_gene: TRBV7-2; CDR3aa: CASSLSGAIETQYF
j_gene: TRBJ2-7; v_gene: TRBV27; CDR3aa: CASSRPGGGPYEQYF
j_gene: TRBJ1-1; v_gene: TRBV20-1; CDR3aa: CSARENSYTEAFF
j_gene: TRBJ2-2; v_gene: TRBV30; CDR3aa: CAWSKTRGGPQLNTGELFF
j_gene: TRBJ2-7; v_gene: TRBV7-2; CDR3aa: CASIGWARGTSGSYEQYF
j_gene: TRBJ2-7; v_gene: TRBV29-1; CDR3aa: CSVEVAAFEQYF
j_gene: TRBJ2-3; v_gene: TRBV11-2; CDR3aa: CASSLGASPTDTQYF
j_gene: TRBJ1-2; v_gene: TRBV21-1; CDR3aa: CASSRGHSRQSPNYGYTF
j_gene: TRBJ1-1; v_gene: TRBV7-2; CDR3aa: CASSNPRVGGTEAFF